This T cell receptor beta chain was identified during a study of technical replicates of blood from several donors. The CDR3 consists of 14 residues. V shed 3 bases and J 0 bases; nucleotides not matched to a gene: 1. Assay: immunoSEQ multiplex PCR; the TCRdb copy retains only in-frame clones and omits some. This table holds some 78,000 clones, roughly 94% found once. This rearrangement joins TRBV23-1 to TRBJ2-7; 8 bases are a match to TRBD2. TRBV23-1 falls under the ORF class, with uncertain function. The TCR was taken from a human donor in good health. Material: T cells isolated from PBMCs. CDR3 nucleotides: TGCGCCAGCAGTCAGGCGGGAGGCTCCTACGAGCAGTACTTC. Translating it yields CASSQAGGSYEQYF.